This TCR beta chain comes out of a study of shared clonotypes between healthy human individuals. In the naive CD8 group, cells lacked CD45RO and were positively selected for CCR7, so terminally differentiated effector memory CD45RA+ cells were left out. The test was conducted at deep level. Clones were sequenced by immunoSEQ multiplex PCR, and TCRdb holds only the in-frame ones, with some missing. In the table there are about 2 million clones, just under 95% of which are singletons. This clone appeared once. CDR1 is SGHNT and CDR2 is YENEEA in the germline V gene. The CDR3 spans 14 residues. V lost 3 bases to trimming and J lost 5 bases, with 14 bases between them.

V and J are TRBV11-3 and TRBJ2-7; D unresolved. Sequencing input: naive CD8+ T cells sorted from blood. This clonotype was obtained from a man aged 18 to 29 in good health. The CDR3, as DNA: TGTGCCAGCAGCTTCCCCGACGTCTTCCACGAGCAGTACTTC. Residues: CASSFPDVFHEQYF.